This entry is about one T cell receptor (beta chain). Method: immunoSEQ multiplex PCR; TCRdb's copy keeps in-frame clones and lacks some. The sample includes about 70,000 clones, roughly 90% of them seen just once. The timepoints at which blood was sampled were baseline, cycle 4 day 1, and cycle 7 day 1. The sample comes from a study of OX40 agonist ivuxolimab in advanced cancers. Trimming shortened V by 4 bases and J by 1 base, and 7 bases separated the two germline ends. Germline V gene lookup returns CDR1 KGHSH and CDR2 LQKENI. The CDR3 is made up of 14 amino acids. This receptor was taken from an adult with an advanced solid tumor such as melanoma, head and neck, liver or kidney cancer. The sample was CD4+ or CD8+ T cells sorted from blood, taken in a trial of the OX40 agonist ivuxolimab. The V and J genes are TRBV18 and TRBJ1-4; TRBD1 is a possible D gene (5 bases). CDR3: CASSRQGTNEKLFF. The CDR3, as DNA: TGTGCCAGCTCACGGCAGGGAACTAATGAAAAACTGTTTTTT. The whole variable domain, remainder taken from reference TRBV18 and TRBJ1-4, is NAGVMQNPRHLVRRRGQEARLRCSPMKGHSHVYWYRQLPEEGLKFMVYLQKENIIDESGMPKERFSAEFPKEGPSILRIQQVVRGDSAAYFCASSRQGTNEKLFFGSGTQLSVL.